The 10 T cell receptor beta chains below all came from one sample that was sequenced in a study of immunodeficiency. Sequencing used immunoSEQ multiplex PCR; TCRdb keeps in-frame clones, though not all of them. The sample includes some 900 clones, approximately 90% seen only once; the top ten take about 2%. The source material was CD4+ T cells from blood. Every receptor here comes from a human donor in good health.

In its sample, this clone was seen once. The J gene is TRBJ1-1, the V gene TRBV15; D ambiguous. V was trimmed by 3 bases and J by 1 base, leaving 12 bases between them. The CDR3 length is 15 residues. CDR1 and CDR2 (germline): LNHNV, YYDKDF (reference sequence). CDR3 sequence: CATSSPTVANTEAFF. The DNA for the CDR3 is TGTGCCACCAGCAGTCCAACTGTAGCGAACACTGAAGCTTTCTTT.

The rearrangement uses TRBV18 and TRBJ1-1, with 7 bases that match TRBD1. The germline gives CDR1 KGHSH, CDR2 LQKENI. The CDR3 runs to 17 residues. V was pared by 3 bases and J by 0 bases, with 10 bases of the junction left unmatched. CDR3 in amino acids: CASSPLTGTAMNTEAFF. As DNA, the CDR3 is TGTGCCAGCTCACCGCTTACCGGGACAGCCATGAACACTGAAGCTTTCTTT. The full variable domain, its missing parts supplied by reference TRBV18 and TRBJ1-1, is NAGVMQNPRHLVRRRGQEARLRCSPMKGHSHVYWYRQLPEEGLKFMVYLQKENIIDESGMPKERFSAEFPKEGPSILRIQQVVRGDSAAYFCASSPLTGTAMNTEAFFGQGTRLTVV.

The chain is built from TRBV5-1 and TRBJ1-3; no definite D call. The germline V and J ends were trimmed by 2 bases and 1 base, with 19 bases remaining between them. Germline CDR1 SGHRS, CDR2 YFSETQ. The CDR3 length is 18 residues. Here the CDR3 DNA reads TGCGCCAGCAGCTTCACTACTACGGGATGGAGTTCTGGAAACACCATATATTTT. It encodes CASSFTTTGWSSGNTIYF.

The rearrangement links TRBV3-1 (or the pseudogene TRBV3-2) to TRBJ2-3; 8 positions match TRBD2. Germline lookup yields CDR1 LGHDT and CDR2 YNNKEL (reference sequence). Unmatched junction bases numbered 5, after V lost 1 base and J lost 5 bases. There are 15 residues in the CDR3. The CDR3 protein is CASSQGGGPVDTQYF. The CDR3 nucleotides read TGTGCCAGCAGCCAAGGCGGGGGGCCGGTAGATACGCAGTATTTT.

The rearrangement uses TRBV14 and TRBJ1-2; D is unresolved. Trimming stripped 4 bases from V and 2 bases from J, with 8 bases between. Germline CDR1 is SGHDN and CDR2 is FVKESK. This CDR3 spans 13 amino acids. As DNA, the CDR3 is TGTGCCAGCAGCCCGCGGTTAAACTATGGCTACACCTTC. Its translation is CASSPRLNYGYTF.

V gene TRBV24-1 combines with J gene TRBJ2-2; D not certain. This CDR3 has 13 amino acids. Trimming stripped 3 bases from V and 6 bases from J, with 7 bases between. The V gene's germline CDR1 is KGHDR and CDR2 SFDVKD. CDR3 amino acids: CATSDGVPGELFF. The CDR3 coding sequence is TGTGCCACCAGTGATGGGGTCCCCGGGGAGCTGTTTTTT.

V is TRBV7-8 and J is TRBJ1-2; 7 nucleotides agree with TRBD1. J gave up 8 bases and V 1 base, and 4 bases lay outside the gene matches. The CDR3 contains 13 residues. Germline CDR1 reads SGHVS; CDR2 reads FQNEAQ. The CDR3, as DNA: TGTGCCAGCAGCTTAGGGAACAGGGGCGGCTACACCTTC. Translating it yields CASSLGNRGGYTF.

The chain has TRBV5-4 and TRBJ1-6; D ambiguous. The germline gives CDR1 SGHNT, CDR2 YYREEE (reference sequence). V lost 2 bases and J 8 bases, leaving 14 bases between the germline ends. This CDR3 is built from 15 residues. As DNA, the CDR3 is TGTGCCAGCAGCTTACAACAGAGAACCCATTCACCCCTCCACTTT. Its translation is CASSLQQRTHSPLHF.

The chain employs TRBV6-2 or TRBV6-3 and TRBJ2-5, with a tentative D call TRBD2 (6 bases). The V gene lost 4 bases and the J gene lost 2 bases, with 11 bases spanning the gap. Germline values: CDR1 MNHEY, CDR2 SVGEGT. The CDR3 is 14 amino acids. CDR3: CASSSWTIQETQYF. In DNA form, the CDR3 reads TGTGCCAGCAGTTCGTGGACTATTCAAGAGACCCAGTACTTC.

The gene calls are TRBV9 and TRBJ2-7, with 7 nucleotides matching TRBD1. After removal of 2 bases from V and 7 bases from J, the junction contained 12 bases not matched to a gene. This CDR3 spans 15 amino acids. CDR1 and CDR2 (germline): SGDLS, YYNGEE. The CDR3 bases are TGTGCCAGCAGCGTCTTACAGGGGCCTGTGGGGGAGCAGTACTTC. It yields the protein CASSVLQGPVGEQYF.